The sequence of this TCR beta chain was determined in a study of T-cell reconstitution after alpha-beta-depleted transplantation in children. Points on this clonotype: Antigen unknown.

Findings and caveats of the study: From surviving recipient T cells and thymic progenitors came the high day-60 TCRbeta diversity observed in some patients. The study reportedly traced alpha-beta T cells about two months after transplant to several hundred expanded graft clones. Newly generated T cells supplied most T-cell counts and diversity one year post-transplant.

The germline CDR1 and CDR2 sequences are MNHNS and SASEGT. With 5 bases clipped from V and 4 bases from J, the junction kept 9 bases outside the gene matches. The CDR3 consists of 15 residues. A library of TCRbeta sequences, prepared with unique molecular identifiers, was generated. TCRdb re-analysed the PCR reads in MiXCR, keeping a single row per CDR3 protein. The sample contains about 610,000 distinct CDR3 sequences, roughly 27% of which appear only once. The source material was PBMCs, sampled before TCRalphabeta/CD19-depleted stem cell transplant. The TCR comes from a boy younger than two with Wiskott-Aldrich syndrome, due to receive a stem cell transplant. The V and J genes are TRBV6-1 and TRBJ2-7, with 9 positions matching TRBD1. The CDR3 bases are TGTGCCAGCAGTCAGACAGGGGGAGGTTTGTACGAGCAGTACTTC. It is translated as CASSQTGGGLYEQYF.